These 9 T cell receptor beta chains came from one sample sequenced in a study of graft-versus-host responses after intestinal transplantation. Sequenced by immunoSEQ multiplex PCR; TCRdb stores in-frame clones only, minus some. This sample has tens of thousands of clones, with roughly 33% found just once. Responders (approximately 200,000, CFSE-labeled) met approximately 200,000 stimulators that were irradiated and violet-dye-labeled. The sample here was alloreactive CD8+ T cells from a mixed lymphocyte reaction culture, taken before intestinal transplant. Noted subset: CFSE-low proliferating T cells sorted from roughly six-day pre-transplant mixed lymphocyte reaction (GvH or HvG direction). The source of these receptors is a human patient who received an intestinal transplant.

This clone is medium-sized (0.01 to 0.1%) by share. This chain uses TRBV7-9 with TRBJ2-1; D is unresolved. Germline CDR1 is SEHNR and CDR2 is FQNEAQ (reference sequence). Trimming cost V 3 bases and J 6 bases, with 3 bases left between them. This CDR3 spans 11 amino acids. The chain's CDR3 is CASSFINEQFF. CDR3 nucleotides: TGTGCCAGCAGCTTCATCAATGAGCAGTTCTTC.

Only a few counts were recorded for this clone. This rearrangement joins TRBV7-9 to TRBJ2-1; 9 positions agree with TRBD2. The CDR3 is 14 amino acids. Unmatched junction bases numbered 4, after V lost 3 bases and J lost 7 bases. CDR1 is SEHNR and CDR2 is FQNEAQ in the germline V gene (reference sequence). CDR3 amino acids: CASSFWLAGNEQFF. As DNA, the CDR3 is TGTGCCAGCAGCTTTTGGCTAGCGGGGAATGAGCAGTTCTTC.

This clone counts as medium-sized. J is TRBJ2-7 and V is TRBV27; no clear D. Germline-derived CDR1 and CDR2 are MNHEY and SMNVEV (reference sequence). The V end lost 4 bases, the J end lost 2 bases, and 9 bases lay between the germline ends. This CDR3 has 13 amino acids. The CDR3 here is CASSWQATYEQYF. The DNA for the CDR3 is TGTGCCAGCAGTTGGCAGGCCACCTACGAGCAGTACTTC.

This clone was detected only a few times. CDR3 sequence reads: CASSPTLAVEQFF. The CDR3 DNA reads TGTGCCAGCAGTCCCACACTAGCCGTTGAGCAGTTCTTC. This rearrangement joins TRBV27 to TRBJ2-1, with D perhaps matching TRBD2 (6 bases). V lost 5 bases, J lost 9 bases, and 14 bases lay in between. This CDR3 is built from 13 residues. From germline, CDR1 is MNHEY and CDR2 SMNVEV (reference sequence).

By sample share, this clone is medium-sized. Additional DNA sequences in this sample encode the identical CDR3. This chain connects TRBV6-5 to TRBJ2-1, with D hard to call. The CDR3 length is 12 residues. Trimming took 2 bases from V and 6 from J, leaving 5 bases between them. Germline V gene lookup returns CDR1 MNHEY and CDR2 SVGAGI. The DNA of the CDR3 is TGTGCCAGCAGTTACAGTGGCAATGAGCAGTTCTTC. Its protein product is CASSYSGNEQFF.

The gene calls are TRBV29-1 and TRBJ1-2; TRBD1 agrees at 10 bases. Germline CDR1 reads SQVTM; CDR2 reads ANQGSEA. Unmatched junction bases numbered 9, after V lost 7 bases and J lost 7 bases. The CDR3 is made up of 13 amino acids. The CDR3 region is CSAQRQGAPGYTF. CDR3 bases: TGCAGCGCCCAGAGACAGGGGGCGCCTGGCTACACCTTC.

This clone ranks as medium-sized. The chain has TRBV7-9 and TRBJ2-7; D may be TRBD1 or TRBD2 (6 bases each). Germline loops: CDR1 SEHNR, CDR2 FQNEAQ (reference sequence). With 6 bases removed from V and 6 bases from J, the gap between germline ends came to 12 bases. The CDR3 is 12 amino acids. The CDR3 coding sequence is TGTGCCAGCAGATTGGGGGGCGGCGAGCAGTACTTC. It yields the protein CASRLGGGEQYF.

This clone occurred a few times. The rearrangement uses TRBV7-9 and TRBJ2-5; 7 bases align to TRBD1. The CDR3 has 14 amino acids. The germline CDR1 and CDR2 sequences are SEHNR and FQNEAQ (reference sequence). After removal of 4 bases from V and 4 bases from J, the junction contained 6 bases not matched to a gene. The CDR3: CASSSQGRGETQYF. CDR3 nucleotide sequence: TGTGCCAGCAGCTCACAGGGGCGCGGAGAGACCCAGTACTTC. The full variable domain, rest sourced from reference TRBV7-9 and TRBJ2-5, is DTGVSQNPRHKITKRGQNVTFRCDPISEHNRLYWYRQTLGQGPEFLTYFQNEAQLEKSRLLSDRFSAERPKGSFSTLEIQRTEQGDSAMYLCASSSQGRGETQYFGPGTRLLVL.

In this sample, this clone turned up a few times. The J gene is TRBJ1-1, the V gene TRBV6-8; D is unclear. Trimming pared 2 bases from V and 4 bases from J, leaving 8 bases between. The V gene's germline CDR1 is MNHGY and CDR2 SAAAGT. The CDR3 covers 13 residues. CDR3 amino acids: CASSYDEGTEAFF. For the CDR3, the DNA is TGTGCCAGCAGTTACGACGAGGGCACTGAAGCTTTCTTT.